This TCR beta chain is from a study of T cells after yellow fever vaccination. TCRdb recomputed calls from the 5' RACE reads with MiXCR, one row per CDR3 protein. The sample lists 200,000 to 250,000 distinct CDR3 sequences, approximately 3.2% occurring once. Remarks on this clonotype: Its antigen is still unknown.

The CDR3 has 16 residues. The germline V gene encodes CDR1 SGHRS and CDR2 YFSETQ. The trim removed 4 bases at V and 0 bases at J, leaving 6 bases unmatched. Broader study findings: The study re-detected most primary-vaccination clones after the booster (roughly 96% CD4, almost 90% CD8). There was a possibility that FACS-sorted repertoires contained abundant clonotypes contaminating from the bulk population.

The rearrangement links TRBV5-1 to TRBJ1-4, with 7 bases that match TRBD1. The source is a man aged 18-30 years who received the YFV17D yellow fever vaccine. The material was CD4+ T cells sorted from PBMCs, obtained 10 days after the yellow fever booster vaccination. The CDR3 reads CASSQDRPSTNEKLFF. CDR3 nucleotide sequence: TGCGCCAGCAGCCAGGACAGGCCTTCAACTAATGAAAAACTGTTTTTT.